Listed below are T cell receptor beta chains from one sample, sequenced in a study of cytomegalovirus exposure and HLA in healthy donors. Using immunoSEQ multiplex PCR, the repertoire was profiled, and TCRdb retains in-frame clones only, with some absent. Of around 99,000 clones listed, over 55% are singletons. The material sequenced was PBMCs. These TCRs come from a woman younger than 45 in good health and CMV-seronegative. CDR3s include the opening cysteine and the closing phenylalanine or tryptophan. Fields, in order: V gene, J gene, clone size, D gene, CDR3 DNA, CDR3 protein. The D gene is left open where the match is weak. Part of the rows lack a size; the others show once, few, many or a class for expanded clones.

>TRBV27|TRBJ1-2|-|-
TGTGCCAGCAGTTTTGCGGACAGAGCTAACTATGGCTACACCTTC
CASSFADRANYGYTF
>TRBV11-2|TRBJ2-5|-|TRBD2
TGTGCCAGCAGCCCACAAGGGACTATCCGGACCCAGTACTTC
CASSPQGTIRTQYF
>TRBV6-5|TRBJ1-5|few|TRBD1
TGTGCCAGCAGGCAAACAGGGGGCGGGCAGCCCCAGCATTTT
CASRQTGGGQPQHF
>TRBV2|TRBJ2-2|-|TRBD2
TGTGCCAGCAGGGGCGAGCGGGAGACCGGGGAGCTGTTTTTT
CASRGERETGELFF
>TRBV5-1|TRBJ1-2|few|-
TGCGCCAGCAGCTCGTTAGCTAACTATGGCTACACCTTC
CASSSLANYGYTF
>TRBV19|TRBJ1-5|few|TRBD1
TGTGCCAGTAGTGCCCGACAGGGGTGGGGCAATCAGCCCCAGCATTTT
CASSARQGWGNQPQHF
>TRBV4-3|TRBJ2-3|-|-
TGCGCCAGCAGTCTAGCCCCCTTCACAGATACGCAGTATTTT
CASSLAPFTDTQYF
>TRBV10-3|TRBJ1-1|-|-
TGTGCCATCAGTGGCGGACAGTTGAACACTGAAGCTTTCTTT
CAISGGQLNTEAFF
>TRBV9|TRBJ2-2|few|-
TGTGCCAGCAGCGTAGCTAGCCTAGCGAGGACCGGGGAGCTGTTTTTT
CASSVASLARTGELFF
>TRBV30|TRBJ2-7|-|-
TGTGCCTGGTTAAACCCGGGACACTCCTACGAGCAGTACTTC
CAWLNPGHSYEQYF